This TCR beta chain was profiled in a study of T cell changes during pregnancy in multiple sclerosis. This table comes from immunoSEQ multiplex PCR, and its TCRdb copy is limited to in-frame clones, with some not included. The sample consists of approximately 89,000 clones, around 94% of them appearing once. The specimen comprised peripheral blood, sampled in the third trimester of pregnancy. The receptor's source is a female donor with multiple sclerosis, enrolled in a pregnancy study.

In nucleotides, the CDR3 is TGTGCCAGCAGCCGGGACAGGGGAAGCTATGGCTACACCTTC. It encodes CASSRDRGSYGYTF. The J gene is TRBJ1-2, the V gene TRBV5-4, with 10 positions matching TRBD1. Germline CDR1 and CDR2: SGHNT and YYREEE (reference sequence). This CDR3 has 14 residues. V lost 4 bases to trimming and J lost 4 bases; unmatched junction nucleotides: 4.